These 6 T cell receptor beta chains came from one sample sequenced in a study of beta chain features in type 1 diabetes (dated by TCRdb to 2016 to 2018). Library preparation employed the immunoSEQ multiplex PCR assay. All of the isolated RNA was reverse transcribed with the High Capacity cDNA Reverse Transcription Kit, so expressed TCRB transcripts were sequenced. TCRdb re-hosts the immuneACCESS table, in-frame sequences only. Its copies lack some clones; in the studies checked, an unresolved V gene accounts for under half of them, and the cause for the rest is not known. The sample table holds under 400,000 clones, of which over 10% were seen once. The top ten constitute 0.017% of the sample. Sequencing used naive CD4+ T cells from blood. The meaning of the sample's cell subset or site label: true naive CD4+ T cells. The receptors derive from a man aged 18 to 30 in good health.

The CDR3 nucleotides are TGCAGCGTGACGACAGGGGCTGAGACCCAGTACTTC. Its translation is CSVTTGAETQYF. This chain links TRBV29-1 with TRBJ2-5; 8 nucleotides line up with TRBD1. V lost 6 bases and J lost 5; bases outside the gene matches: 5. Germline V gene data show CDR1 as SQVTM and CDR2 as ANQGSEA. The CDR3 has 12 amino acids.

This clone was seen a handful of times. This rearrangement joins TRBV6-6 to TRBJ2-7, with a weak D call TRBD2 (5 bases). Trimming left V 0 bases short and J 7 bases short, with 13 bases between. The CDR3 is 14 amino acids. CDR1 and CDR2 (germline): MNHNY, SVGAGI (reference sequence). CDR3 DNA: TGTGCCAGCAGTTACTCTACGGGGATGGGGGAGCAGTACTTC. Translation gives CASSYSTGMGEQYF.

This clone has just a few counts. V gene TRBV10-3 combines with J gene TRBJ2-7; unclear D gene. Between the trimmed V and J ends, which lost 8 bases and 5 bases, there was a span of 10 bases. CDR1 is ENHRY and CDR2 is SYGVKD in the germline V gene. The length of the CDR3 is 11 residues. CDR3 region: CAIRSQNEQYF. CDR3 nucleotide sequence: TGTGCCATCCGCTCCCAGAACGAGCAGTACTTC.

The V call is TRBV7-9, the J call TRBJ2-6, with a weak D call TRBD1 (6 bases). The CDR3 runs to 14 residues. The V end lost 5 bases, the J end lost 4 bases, and 9 bases lay between the germline ends. Germline CDR1 reads SEHNR; CDR2 reads FQNEAQ (reference sequence). For the CDR3, the DNA is TGTGCCAGCAGCGTCACAGGGGGGGCCAACGTCCTGACTTTC. Protein product: CASSVTGGANVLTF.

The chain employs TRBV6-1 and TRBJ1-1; D is undetermined. The CDR3 runs to 14 residues. V lost 6 bases, J lost 1 base, and 12 bases lay in between. Germline CDR1 MNHNS, CDR2 SASEGT. The CDR3 reads CASRSGDRNTEAFF. CDR3 bases: TGTGCCAGCAGATCCGGGGATAGGAACACTGAAGCTTTCTTT.

This chain links TRBV5-4 with TRBJ2-5; 10 bases map to TRBD1. Germline values: CDR1 SGHNT, CDR2 YYREEE (reference sequence). This CDR3 comprises 17 residues. Trimming cost V 7 bases and J 1 base; bases outside gene matches: 13. DNA of the CDR3: TGTGCCAGCGGACGGACAGGGGGACGACTGGGCCAAGAGACCCAGTACTTC. Protein: CASGRTGGRLGQETQYF.